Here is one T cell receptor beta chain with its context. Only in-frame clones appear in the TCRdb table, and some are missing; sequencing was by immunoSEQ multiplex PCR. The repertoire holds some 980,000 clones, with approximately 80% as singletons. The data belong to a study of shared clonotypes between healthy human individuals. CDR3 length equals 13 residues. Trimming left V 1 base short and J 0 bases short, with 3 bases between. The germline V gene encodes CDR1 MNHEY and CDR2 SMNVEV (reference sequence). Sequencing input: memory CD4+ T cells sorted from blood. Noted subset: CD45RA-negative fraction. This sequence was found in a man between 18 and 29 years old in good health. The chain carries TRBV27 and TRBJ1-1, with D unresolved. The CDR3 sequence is CASSLLVNTEAFF. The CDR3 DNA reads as TGTGCCAGCAGTTTATTGGTGAACACTGAAGCTTTCTTT.